The clone carrying this T cell receptor beta chain occurred a few times. The target antigen is unknown. These data belong to a study of response to subunit inactivated influenza vaccine. Study-level results: Authors proposed each seasonal influenza vaccination draws in few new T cells.

TCRdb independently ran MiXCR on the RT-PCR reads; one entry per CDR3 protein. The sample records 200,000 to 250,000 distinct CDR3 sequences, 12% being singletons. The CDR3 is 13 amino acids. CDR1 MNHNS and CDR2 SASEGT come from the germline V gene. V dropped 5 bases and J dropped 8; count of bases not matched to a gene: 4. The origin of this receptor is a man aged 45-65 years who received an inactivated influenza vaccine. Sequenced here: non-naive T cells sorted from PBMCs, sampled about 14 days before vaccination. V and J are TRBV6-1 and TRBJ1-2, with 11 bases identical to TRBD1. The CDR3 loop reads CASSPDRGRGYTF. CDR3 DNA sequence: TGTGCCAGCAGTCCGGACAGGGGGCGAGGCTACACCTTC.